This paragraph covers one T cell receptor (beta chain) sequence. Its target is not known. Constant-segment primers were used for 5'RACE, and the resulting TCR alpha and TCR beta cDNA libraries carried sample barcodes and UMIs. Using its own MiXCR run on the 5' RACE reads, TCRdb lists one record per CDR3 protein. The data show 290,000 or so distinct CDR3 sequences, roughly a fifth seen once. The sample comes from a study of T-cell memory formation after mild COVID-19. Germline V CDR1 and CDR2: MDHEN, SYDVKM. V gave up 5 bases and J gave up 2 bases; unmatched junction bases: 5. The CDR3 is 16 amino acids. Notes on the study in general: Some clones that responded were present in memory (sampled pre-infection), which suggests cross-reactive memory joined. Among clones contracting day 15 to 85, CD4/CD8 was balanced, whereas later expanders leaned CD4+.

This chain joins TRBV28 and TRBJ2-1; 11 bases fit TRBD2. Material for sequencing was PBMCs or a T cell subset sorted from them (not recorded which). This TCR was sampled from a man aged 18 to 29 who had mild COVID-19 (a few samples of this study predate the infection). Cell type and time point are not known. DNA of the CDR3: TGTGCCAGCAGTCCAACTAGCGGGGGCCCCTACAATGAGCAGTTCTTC. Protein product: CASSPTSGGPYNEQFF. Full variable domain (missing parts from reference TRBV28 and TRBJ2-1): DVKVTQSSRYLVKRTGEKVFLECVQDMDHENMFWYRQDPGLGLRLIYFSYDVKMKEKGDIPEGYSVSREKKERFSLILESASTNQTSMYLCASSPTSGGPYNEQFFGPGTRLTVL.